This T cell receptor beta chain was profiled in a study of cytomegalovirus exposure and HLA in healthy donors (TCRdb year 2017). Regarding the study in general: An earlier analysis of a few hundred of the donors reported 250 to 350 Gb of sequence data and 117 million unique TCR beta sequences obtained from around 180 million T cells. HLA typing covered class I and class II loci at four-digit resolution. In addition to the first cohort of 650 to 750 subjects, a separate validation cohort of some 120 different subjects was used. Because of strong linkage in the cohort, roughly five DR-DQ haplotypes were treated as single units for association and clustering. The later analysis used no new phenotypic data to find candidate immune exposures, relying instead on TCR beta sequences and their occurrence across donors. In an earlier analysis of roughly 600 of the donors, high-throughput TCR beta sequencing was used to judge whether each TCR beta V gene segment behaved as functional or pseudogenic. Across some 400 genotyped donors of the cohort, an average of approximately 240,000 unique TCR beta nucleotide sequences per donor were sequenced, and approximately 17% of those sequences were non-productive. A later analysis re-examined previously published TCR beta repertoires from roughly 720 donors and added high-resolution HLA genotyping to investigate patterns of TCR occurrence. A later genetic analysis used genome-wide SNP genotypes for 398 of the 666 donors, treating that subset as a discovery cohort. Alongside the repertoire data, information on donor age, sex, ethnicity and CMV serostatus was compiled. Roughly 320 gigabases of sequencing data and around 80 million unique TCR sequences made up an early release that covered 500 to 700 HLA-typed donors. To predict cytomegalovirus infection status, the study combined high-throughput TCR immunosequencing, statistical association of individual TCRs with disease status, and machine learning. The study aimed to test whether signatures of past pathogen exposure could be identified by cataloging public T cell receptors. Typing coverage varied by locus: roughly 620-630 donors for A, B, C, DRB1 and DQB1; about 520 for DQA1; about 590 for DPA1; 450 to 480 for DPB1. The genetic ancestry cluster associated with self-reported Caucasian donors included 81% of the 350 to 500 genotyped donors. The study used immunosequencing to profile the T cell repertoires of 600 to 850 subjects and linked those repertoires to cytomegalovirus serostatus. All discovery cohort repertoires had been generated using a single sequencing platform.

The cohort comprised around 700 healthy bone marrow donors. Cohort members were all nominally healthy when sampled, although unrecorded immune exposures were likely present. The donor tested CMV seronegative, placing the donor among the 350 to 400 seronegative members of the cohort. Each donor provided a peripheral blood sample, and peripheral blood mononuclear cells were used for TCR beta sequencing. Genomic DNA was extracted from the blood cell samples with the Qiagen DNeasy Blood Extraction Kit. The library was prepared using the immunoSEQ multiplex PCR assay. For the multiplex PCR, a mixture combining 60 forward primers for TCR Vbeta segments and 13 reverse primers for TCR Jbeta segments was used. The CDR3 region of rearranged TCR beta genes was amplified from genomic DNA with a multiplex PCR assay. Amplified TCR beta libraries were sequenced as 87-base-pair reads on the Illumina HiSeq System. The authors' pipeline ran thus. In a later analysis, tens of millions of unique TCR beta chains were counted across the approximately 670 repertoires, and around 10 million of these chains were shared by at least two donors. A nearest-neighbor algorithm error-corrected the raw reads and collapsed the reads into unique sequences, merging closely related sequences to remove PCR and sequencing errors. CDR3 sequences were aligned to IMGT reference sequences to assign V, D and J gene segments. Each retained sequence needed at least a six-nucleotide match to both a V gene segment and a J gene segment. Rearrangements were classified as productive when the CDR3 lacked stop codons and remained in frame with V and J, and all other rearrangements were classified as non-productive. Following IMGT convention, CDR3 was defined as the stretch from the second conserved V-encoded cysteine up to the conserved J-encoded phenylalanine. The earlier analysis of some 540 of the donors excluded any sequence lacking an unambiguous match to a single V gene segment. An earlier analysis of almost 600 of the donors classified V segments as functional when productive rearrangements were above 56.7% and as segregating when the standard deviation between donors was above 5%. A statistical classification framework was built to diagnose cytomegalovirus status from the catalog of TCR beta chain sequences. In a later analysis, V and J genes were assigned by comparing TCR nucleotide sequences against IMGT/GENE-DB human TR gene sequences. The TCRdist pipeline was used in a later analysis to assign CDR3 sequences and most-parsimonious VDJ recombination scenarios. In a later analysis, each TCR beta chain was defined by its CDR3 amino acid sequence together with its V-gene family, and reads lacking a unique V-gene family were excluded. In a later analysis, approximately 590 highly shared, low-generation-probability nucleotide sequences were removed to address suspected cross-contamination and a sequencing artifact. A later analysis calculated a clonal expansion index for each public chain from normalized within-repertoire ranks of inferred template counts. In a later analysis, generation probabilities were computed with a VDJ recombination model fitted to out-of-frame rearrangements, and the resulting probabilities were checked against IGoR. Hypergeometric tests were used in a later analysis to score TCR-TCR, TCR-HLA and TCR-CMV co-occurrence, with a repertoire-size bias correction applied to the TCR pairs. In a later analysis, false discovery rates were estimated by permuting HLA or CMV assignments 20 times. In a later analysis, co-occurring TCRs were grouped with DBSCAN, and TCRdist sequence similarity was added when clustering was performed within HLA-allele-positive subsets. Repertoires with fewer than 30,000 or more than 120,000 public chains were left out of co-occurrence clustering, as were four to six repertoires with anomalous nucleotide sharing. Drawn from immuneACCESS, this table holds only the in-frame rearrangements with V and J called that TCRdb kept. Clones are partly lost; checked studies trace under half to an unresolved V gene and leave the rest unexplained. The V and J calls and clone size were taken over from that table, and D and trimming were inferred from the DNA. Per the sample table, the count is 200,000 or so clones. The top ten clonotypes cover about 0.74% of the sample.

The CDR3 sequence holds 11 residues, the cysteine and phenylalanine included. CDR3 DNA only is kept here, 33 bases in frame from base 1. V is pared back by 10 bases and J by 4 bases, with 10 bases lying between the germline termini. Sequences MNHNS (CDR1) and SASEGT (CDR2) are obtained from the germline V gene. General findings and caveats noted by the study authors: A further reported finding was that TCR beta sequences accurately predicted the HLA-A and HLA-B alleles for most subjects in the first cohort. When HLA alleles, especially DR and DQ, strongly co-occurred, attributing TCR associations to individual alleles was difficult. In both the original and validation cohorts, the classifier was reported to diagnose cytomegalovirus status with high specificity and sensitivity. Because HLA typing was unavailable for some donors at each locus, only the typed subset was used in association tests. Compared with the 666-donor mean, donors in an Asian-associated ancestry cluster had fewer N-insertions in productive TCRs, according to a later genetic analysis. In a later genetic analysis, a missense DCLRE1C variant was associated with V-gene and J-gene trimming of TCR beta chains, and the association was replicated in an independent cohort. For the cohort, immune exposure information was limited to CMV serostatus. The cohort was sequenced for TCR beta chains only, and without alpha or paired-chain data the features that could be detected were limited. Sequencing depth was assumed to be roughly uniform across donors in the presence/absence analyses, though that assumption may not hold. Correlated functional status among segregating V segments might reflect linkage disequilibrium, but an unknown experimental factor could not be ruled out. About 15 rarely observed V segments, including chromosome 9 orphons, were excluded from the earlier analysis of a few hundred of the donors because counts were too low. A group of highly shared sequence variants was considered likely to be a technical artifact of the sequencing pipeline. Most CMV-associated TCR beta chains appeared to be HLA-restricted in a later analysis, and the HLA associations seemed to be driven largely by CMV exposure. Because the 87-base-pair reads could not distinguish some IMGT-functional V segments, including TRBV6-2 and TRBV6-3, those segments were excluded. The study listed 170 or so TCR beta chains as associated with cytomegalovirus. The authors suggested that the approach could potentially be extended to other disease states and immunological phenotypes. A later analysis found that HLA-associated TCR beta chains were more clonally expanded and had lower generation probabilities than equally common non-associated chains. In vitro tests confirmed that three of the cytomegalovirus-associated TCR beta chains recognize cytomegalovirus antigens. In a later analysis, TCR association rates were found to vary across HLA loci, with the most associated TCRs seen for DRB1 alleles and the fewest for HLA-C alleles. While some public TCRs were present in many individuals, most TCR sequences turned up only very rarely across donors. Several of the top co-occurrence clusters appeared to be linked to parvovirus B19, influenza, CMV and Epstein-Barr virus, according to a later analysis. In an earlier analysis of over 550 of the donors, most TCR beta V segments were observed in productive rearrangements about 87% or about 30% of the time, broadly matching IMGT annotations. A later analysis associated about 18,000 TCR beta sequences with specific HLA alleles at a false discovery rate of 0.05.

Remarks on this clone: The antigen this receptor binds is unknown.

The sample comprised PBMCs. Recombination linked TRBV6-1 to TRBJ2-5; the D gene is perhaps TRBD2, from 5 matching bases. This TCR was sampled from a boy aged 5-17 years in good health and CMV-seronegative. The CDR3 protein sequence reads: CANRGSETQYF. Here is the DNA: TGTGCCAACCGAGGGTCAGAGACCCAGTACTTC.